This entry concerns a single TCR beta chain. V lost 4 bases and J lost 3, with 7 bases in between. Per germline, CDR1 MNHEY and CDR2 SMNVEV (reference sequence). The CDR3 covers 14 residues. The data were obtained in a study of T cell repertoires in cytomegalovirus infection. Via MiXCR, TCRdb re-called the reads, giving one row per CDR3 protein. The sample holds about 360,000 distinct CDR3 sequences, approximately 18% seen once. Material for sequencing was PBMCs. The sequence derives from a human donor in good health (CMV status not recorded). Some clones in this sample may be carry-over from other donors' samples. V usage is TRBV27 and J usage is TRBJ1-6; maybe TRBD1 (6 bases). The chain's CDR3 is CASSWDNYNSPLHF. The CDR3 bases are TGTGCCAGCAGTTGGGACAACTATAATTCACCCCTCCACTTT.